This is a list of T cell receptor beta chains from one sample in a study of blood T cell repertoires in COVID-19. The protocol was immunoSEQ multiplex PCR, while the TCRdb copy is restricted to in-frame clones and leaves out a portion. The sample lists under 65,000 clones; 86% were seen once. The source material was peripheral blood. All receptors come from a man between 60 and 75 years old with acute or convalescent COVID-19. CDR3s include the opening cysteine and the closing phenylalanine or tryptophan. The D gene is left open where the match is weak. The size of a clone is reported for some rows only, either as once, few or many, or as a class for expanded clones.

V gene	J gene	clone size	CDR3 length	D gene	CDR3 protein	CDR3 DNA
TRBV2	TRBJ1-2	.	11	.	CASRAQWGYTF	TGTGCCAGCAGGGCTCAATGGGGCTACACCTTC
TRBV5-1	TRBJ2-7	.	14	.	CASSLALNSYEQYF	TGCGCCAGCAGCTTGGCTCTTAACAGCTACGAGCAGTACTTC
TRBV3-1/TRBV3-2	TRBJ2-1	.	19	TRBD2	CASSQVGLAGEDSYNEQFF	TGTGCCAGCAGCCAAGTAGGACTAGCGGGAGAAGACTCCTACAATGAGCAGTTCTTC
TRBV12-5	TRBJ2-1	.	17	TRBD2	CASGLGTSGGAVHEQFF	TGTGCTAGTGGTTTGGGGACTAGCGGGGGGGCGGTCCATGAGCAGTTCTTC
TRBV6-2/TRBV6-3	TRBJ2-3	.	15	TRBD1	CASSRGQGGTDTQYF	TGTGCCAGCAGTCGTGGACAGGGAGGCACAGATACGCAGTATTTT
TRBV10-3	TRBJ1-5	few	13	.	CAISENINQPQHF	TGTGCCATCAGTGAGAACATCAATCAGCCCCAGCATTTT
TRBV28	TRBJ1-5	.	14	.	CASTRVGFRQPQHF	TGTGCCAGCACCAGGGTTGGGTTCCGTCAGCCCCAGCATTTT
TRBV2	TRBJ1-1	.	13	.	CASREQLNTEAFF	TGTGCCAGCAGGGAACAGTTGAACACTGAAGCTTTCTTT
TRBV4-1	TRBJ2-3	.	19	TRBD2	CASSQWRLRGGPGTDTQYF	TGCGCCAGCAGCCAATGGCGCTTGCGGGGGGGGCCCGGCACAGATACGCAGTATTTT
TRBV29-1	TRBJ2-6	.	13	.	CSAGQGGANVLTF	TGCAGCGCTGGACAAGGTGGGGCCAACGTCCTGACTTTC
TRBV6-6	TRBJ1-1	.	15	.	CASSPNGGQNTEAFF	TGTGCCAGCAGTCCAAACGGCGGACAGAACACTGAAGCTTTCTTT
TRBV5-1	TRBJ1-2	.	14	TRBD1	CASSLPQGADGYTF	TGCGCCAGCAGCTTGCCCCAGGGGGCGGATGGCTACACCTTC
TRBV11-2	TRBJ2-5	.	14	TRBD1	CASSLQGGTETQYF	TGTGCCAGCAGCCTTCAAGGGGGCACAGAGACCCAGTACTTC
TRBV5-1	TRBJ2-5	few	16	TRBD2	CASSPGTSGELETQYF	TGCGCCAGCAGCCCGGGGACTAGCGGGGAGCTAGAGACCCAGTACTTC